Below, 6 T cell receptor beta chains from the same sample are listed, as sequenced in a study of gammadelta T cells during hepatitis C antiviral therapy. PCR of roughly 23-32 cycles generated the TRG and TRD CDR3 amplicons. TCRdb passed the RT-PCR reads through MiXCR, listing each CDR3 protein once. The sample includes 6 or 7 distinct CDR3 sequences. Sequenced: gamma-delta T cells from peripheral blood. These receptors came from a human donor with chronic hepatitis C virus infection, or a healthy control (not recorded which).

On this clonotype itself: The library was designed around delta chains, so this beta chain is a stray read whose abundance carries little weight. The chain has TRBV12-3 or TRBV12-4 and TRBJ2-5; TRBD1 aligns across 7 bases. The V gene end was trimmed by 5 bases and the J gene end by 5 bases; junction bases not matched to a gene: 14. CDR3 length equals 16 residues. The CDR3 region has the DNA TGTGCCAGCAGTCCGGACAGGACCAACCCAGTGGAGACCCAGTACTTC. Protein: CASSPDRTNPVETQYF.

Concerning this clonotype: A library prepared for delta chains yielded this beta chain as an off-target read; its size is of little meaning. This rearrangement joins TRBV29-1 to TRBJ1-1; D is uncertain. CDR3 length: 13 residues. The germline V gene encodes CDR1 SQVTM and CDR2 ANQGSEA. V lost 6 bases and J lost 1, with 12 bases in between. In DNA form, the CDR3 reads TGCAGCGTGTCCGGGAGCACGAACACTGAAGCTTTCTTT. Its protein product is CSVSGSTNTEAFF.

Note on this clonotype: This beta chain is off target for a library built for delta chains, so its abundance means little. The rearrangement links TRBV29-1 to TRBJ2-3, with D maybe TRBD1 (6 bases). The CDR3 sequence is 12 residues long. CDR1 is SQVTM, CDR2 ANQGSEA, per germline. CDR3 in amino acids: CSVMGTLDTQYF. In DNA, the CDR3 is TGCAGTGTAATGGGGACACTAGATACGCAGTATTTT.

There are a few counts of this clonotype. In a library made to pick up delta chains, this beta chain is a stray read with a size that means little. The chain employs TRBV30 and TRBJ1-1; D remains ambiguous. V was shortened by 4 bases and J by 0 bases, with 9 bases between the two germline ends. Per the germline V gene, CDR1 is GTSNPN and CDR2 is SVGIG (reference sequence). The CDR3 loop spans 13 amino acids. The CDR3 sequence is CAWTREMNTEAFF. The CDR3 coding sequence is TGTGCCTGGACTCGGGAGATGAACACTGAAGCTTTCTTT. Full variable domain (remainder filled in from reference TRBV30 and TRBJ1-1): SQTIHQWPATLVQPVGSPLSLECTVEGTSNPNLYWYRQAAGRGLQLLFYSVGIGQISSEVPQNLSASRPQDRQFILSSKKLLLSDSGFYLCAWTREMNTEAFFGQGTRLTVV.

The sample holds a few counts of this clonotype. This beta chain represents an off-target read in a library built for delta chains; its size is of limited meaning. The chain recombines TRBV12-5 with TRBJ2-7; a possible D gene is TRBD1 (5 bases). CDR1 LGHNT and CDR2 FRNRAP come from the germline V gene. The CDR3 is made up of 14 amino acids. V lost 5 bases and J 2 bases, leaving 13 bases between the germline ends. CDR3 amino acids: CASGPPTETYEQYF. For the CDR3, the DNA is TGTGCTAGTGGTCCACCGACAGAAACCTACGAGCAGTACTTC.

In the case of this clonotype: Because this beta chain is a stray read in a library intended to capture delta chains, its abundance should not be given much weight. This sequence joins TRBV24-1 and TRBJ2-2; D not certain. V lost 1 base to trimming and J lost 1 base, with 6 bases between them. Germline CDR1 and CDR2: KGHDR and SFDVKD. The CDR3 contains 15 residues. The CDR3 reads CATSDFPGNTGELFF. In DNA, the CDR3 is TGTGCCACCAGTGATTTTCCGGGGAACACCGGGGAGCTGTTTTTT.